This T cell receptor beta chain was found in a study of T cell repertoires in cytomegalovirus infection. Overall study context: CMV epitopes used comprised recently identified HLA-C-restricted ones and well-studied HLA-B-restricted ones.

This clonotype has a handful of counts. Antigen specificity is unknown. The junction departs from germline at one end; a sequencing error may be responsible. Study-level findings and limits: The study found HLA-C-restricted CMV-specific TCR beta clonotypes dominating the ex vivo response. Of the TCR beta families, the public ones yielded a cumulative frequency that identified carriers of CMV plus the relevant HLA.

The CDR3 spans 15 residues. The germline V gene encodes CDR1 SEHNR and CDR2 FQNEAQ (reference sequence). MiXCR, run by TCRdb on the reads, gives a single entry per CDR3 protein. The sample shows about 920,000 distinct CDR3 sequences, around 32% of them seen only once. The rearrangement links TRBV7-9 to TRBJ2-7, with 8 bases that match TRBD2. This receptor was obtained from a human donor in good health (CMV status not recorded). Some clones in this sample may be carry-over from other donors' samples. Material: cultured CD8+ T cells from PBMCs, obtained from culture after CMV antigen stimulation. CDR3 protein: CTSSSPGLERYEQYF. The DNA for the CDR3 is TGTACCAGCAGCTCGCCGGGACTAGAGCGTTACGAGCAGTACTTC.